One sample yielded the 12 T cell receptor beta chains listed below, sequenced in a study of response to subunit inactivated influenza vaccine. Using its own MiXCR run on the RT-PCR reads, TCRdb lists one record per CDR3 protein. The sample carries hundreds of thousands of distinct CDR3 sequences, 13% to 15% recorded once. This specimen was PBMCs from blood, taken approximately 15 days before vaccination. These receptors were taken from a man aged 50-60 years who received an inactivated influenza vaccine.

This clonotype was observed a handful of times. The chain joins TRBV7-9 to TRBJ1-1; maybe TRBD1 (5 bases). The CDR3 covers 14 residues. The V and J ends lost 1 base and 5 bases respectively, with 11 bases between them. The V gene's germline CDR1 is SEHNR and CDR2 FQNEAQ (reference sequence). The CDR3 loop reads CASSLGQRETEAFF. The CDR3 DNA follows: TGTGCCAGCAGCTTAGGACAGCGTGAAACTGAAGCTTTCTTT. Full variable domain (outside the CDR3, taken from reference TRBV7-9 and TRBJ1-1): DTGVSQNPRHKITKRGQNVTFRCDPISEHNRLYWYRQTLGQGPEFLTYFQNEAQLEKSRLLSDRFSAERPKGSFSTLEIQRTEQGDSAMYLCASSLGQRETEAFFGQGTRLTVV.

The gene calls are TRBV25-1 and TRBJ2-7; 7 bases map to TRBD1. The germline gives CDR1 MGHDK, CDR2 SYGVNS. Unmatched junction bases numbered 6, after V lost 3 bases and J lost 4 bases. This CDR3 is 14 amino acids long. In DNA, the CDR3 is TGTGCCAGCAGTGATGACAGGGAAGTTTACGAGCAGTACTTC. Its translation: CASSDDREVYEQYF.

This chain links TRBV2 with TRBJ2-1; D is unclear. With 4 bases removed from V and 6 bases from J, the gap between germline ends came to 7 bases. Germline assignment: CDR1 SNHLY and CDR2 FYNNEI. The CDR3 has 12 residues. The CDR3 protein is CASSGPANEQFF. The DNA for the CDR3 is TGTGCCAGCAGTGGACCGGCCAATGAGCAGTTCTTC.

Comment on this clonotype: Mismatch with germline at one junction end may stem from a read error. V and J are TRBV7-6 and TRBJ2-5, with no clear D. Per the germline V gene, CDR1 is SGHVS and CDR2 is FNYEAQ. The length of the CDR3 is 12 residues. The CDR3 reads CTSSLAQETQYF. The CDR3 nucleotides are TGTACCAGCAGCTTAGCCCAAGAGACCCAGTACTTC.

The table lists this clonotype with a few counts. This chain links TRBV5-1 with TRBJ2-2, with 9 bases matching TRBD1. CDR3 length: 16 amino acids. Trimming cost V 9 bases and J 2 bases; bases outside gene matches: 11. Germline V lookup: CDR1 SGHRS, CDR2 YFSETQ. Written as DNA, the CDR3 is TGCGCCACCAAACCGGACAGGGGACTTAACACCGGGGAGCTGTTTTTT. It specifies CATKPDRGLNTGELFF.

The sample holds many counts of this clonotype. The rearrangement links TRBV6-2 or TRBV6-3 to TRBJ2-1; D not resolved. V lost 2 bases, J lost 5 bases, and 13 bases lay in between. CDR3 length equals 15 residues. Germline CDR1 reads MNHEY; CDR2 reads SVGEGT. CDR3: CASSYLGGLNNEQFF. DNA for the CDR3: TGTGCCAGCAGTTACCTTGGCGGTCTGAACAATGAGCAGTTCTTC.

Many counts were recorded for this clonotype. The chain couples TRBV20-1 to TRBJ2-2; TRBD1 matches 10 bases. The germline V gene has CDR1 DFQATT and CDR2 SNEGSKA (reference sequence). V trimming: 0 bases; J trimming: 2 bases; junction bases outside the gene matches: 6. The CDR3 runs 17 residues. CDR3: CSARDLRTGGNTGELFF. CDR3 in DNA: TGCAGTGCTAGAGATCTAAGGACAGGGGGTAACACCGGGGAGCTGTTTTTT.

The chain links TRBV20-1 to TRBJ2-3, with 7 positions matching TRBD2. The CDR3 extends over 15 amino acids. Trimming cost V 6 bases and J 1 base; bases outside gene matches: 10. CDR1 DFQATT and CDR2 SNEGSKA come from the germline V gene (reference sequence). CDR3 loop: CSALHQRGRTDTQYF. The DNA for the CDR3 is TGCAGTGCCCTCCACCAGCGGGGTCGCACAGATACGCAGTATTTT.

The V and J genes are TRBV29-1 and TRBJ2-5, with a possible D match to TRBD1 (5 bases). This CDR3 spans 12 amino acids. V was clipped by 6 bases and J by 4 bases, with 12 bases between them. Germline lookup yields CDR1 SQVTM and CDR2 ANQGSEA. CDR3 nucleotides: TGCAGCGTGGGGCACCTGGCAGAGACCCAGTACTTC. Protein: CSVGHLAETQYF.

This clonotype was counted at least ten times. The rearrangement joins TRBV5-1 to TRBJ2-1; D could derive from TRBD1 or TRBD2 (7 bases each). The V gene's germline CDR1 is SGHRS and CDR2 YFSETQ. The CDR3 totals 14 residues. Trimming took off 4 bases at V and 9 bases at J, with 17 bases between the two ends. The CDR3 spells CASSQTTGEGEQFF. The CDR3 coding sequence is TGCGCCAGCAGCCAAACAACAGGGGAGGGTGAGCAGTTCTTC.

J is TRBJ2-5 and V is TRBV3-1; D is undetermined. Germline assignment: CDR1 LGHDT and CDR2 YNNKEL (reference sequence). The CDR3 has 13 residues. V was trimmed by 2 bases and J by 4 bases, leaving 8 bases between them. The CDR3 loop is CASSQFGGETQYF. CDR3 nucleotide sequence: TGTGCCAGCAGCCAATTCGGTGGAGAGACCCAGTACTTC.

The chain recombines TRBV18 with TRBJ2-1; 13 bases are a match to TRBD2. This CDR3 spans 16 amino acids. V lost 1 base to trimming and J lost 9 bases; unmatched junction nucleotides: 6. Germline-derived CDR1 and CDR2 are KGHSH and LQKENI. The CDR3 spells CASSPRGLAGTGEQFF. DNA for the CDR3: TGTGCCAGCTCACCACGGGGACTAGCGGGGACGGGTGAGCAGTTCTTC.